The 16 T cell receptor beta chains below were found in one sample sequenced in a study of blood T cell repertoires in COVID-19. The assay was immunoSEQ multiplex PCR, and TCRdb's table has in-frame clones only and misses some. The data show 200,000 to 250,000 clones, 87% seen once. The sequenced sample consisted of PBMCs or T cells enriched from blood (not recorded which). The receptor source for this set is a man aged 18 to 29 with acute COVID-19.

The V gene is TRBV7-2, the J gene TRBJ1-3; no clear D gene. V was cut by 5 bases and J by 8 bases, with 10 bases left in between. The V gene's germline CDR1 is SGHTA and CDR2 FQGNSA. CDR3 length: 12 residues. The DNA of the CDR3 is TGTGCCAGCAGCAAAAACGGGGACACCATATATTTT. It yields the protein CASSKNGDTIYF. Using reference TRBV7-2 and TRBJ1-3 for the parts outside the CDR3, the full variable domain is GAGVSQSPSNKVTEKGKDVELRCDPISGHTALYWYRQSLGQGLEFLIYFQGNSAPDKSGLPSDRFSAERTGGSVSTLTIQRTQQEDSAVYLCASSKNGDTIYFGEGSWLTVV.

The chain joins TRBV19 to TRBJ1-1; no reliable D call. Germline V gene sequence: CDR1 LNHDA, CDR2 SQIVND (reference sequence). This CDR3 spans 16 amino acids. V dropped 1 base and J dropped 2 bases, with 14 bases sitting between them. The CDR3 is CASSIGARVGNTEAFF. The CDR3 DNA follows: TGTGCCAGTAGTATAGGCGCGAGGGTGGGTAACACTGAAGCTTTCTTT.

The chain carries TRBV5-1 and TRBJ1-6; tentative D call: TRBD1 (6 bases). V was pared by 0 bases and J by 7 bases, with 11 bases between. Germline V gene lookup returns CDR1 SGHRS and CDR2 YFSETQ. The CDR3 sequence is 15 residues long. The DNA for the CDR3 is TGCGCCAGCAGCTTGGAGGGGGTTGAGAATTCACCCCTCCACTTT. Protein: CASSLEGVENSPLHF.

The chain combines TRBV4-1 with TRBJ1-3; tentative D call: TRBD1 (5 bases). Trimming pared 2 bases from V and 2 bases from J, leaving 19 bases between. This CDR3 contains 18 residues. Per the germline V gene, CDR1 is MGHRA and CDR2 is YSYEKL. Here the CDR3 DNA reads TGCGCCAGCAGCCAACCCTACGTCGGCGCGGGGGCTGGAAACACCATATATTTT. Encoded protein: CASSQPYVGAGAGNTIYF.

V and J are TRBV18 and TRBJ2-2; perhaps TRBD1 as D (6 bases). This CDR3 is 19 amino acids long. Deletions cut 4 bases from V and 0 bases from J, with 21 bases between. The germline CDR1 and CDR2 sequences are KGHSH and LQKENI. The CDR3 reads CASSLLPQRDRTNTGELFF. The DNA for the CDR3 is TGTGCCAGCTCACTACTCCCACAACGCGACAGGACGAACACCGGGGAGCTGTTTTTT.

This clone was seen once. The rearrangement uses TRBV2 and TRBJ1-5; D may be TRBD1 (5 bases). Germline lookup yields CDR1 SNHLY and CDR2 FYNNEI. V shed 11 bases and J shed 0 bases, with 11 bases lying between them. The CDR3 is made up of 13 amino acids. The CDR3: CAQAGDSNQPQHF. CDR3 DNA sequence: TGTGCCCAGGCGGGGGATAGCAATCAGCCCCAGCATTTT.

This clone has a handful of counts. V gene TRBV28 combines with J gene TRBJ2-6; 8 positions agree with TRBD1. This CDR3 contains 16 residues. The J segment lost 4 bases and the V segment lost 3 bases, leaving 5 bases of the junction unmatched. CDR1 MDHEN and CDR2 SYDVKM come from the germline V gene. The CDR3 DNA sequence: TGTGCCAGCAGTTTCCTACAGGGGGGCGGGGCCAACGTCCTGACTTTC. This translates into CASSFLQGGGANVLTF.

This chain joins TRBV15 and TRBJ2-5; D remains ambiguous. Per the germline V gene, CDR1 is LNHNV and CDR2 is YYDKDF (reference sequence). The V end was cut by 2 bases, the J end by 3 bases, with 13 bases between. This CDR3 spans 15 amino acids. The CDR3 nucleotides are TGTGCCACCAGCAGAAGTCTCCCAGATGAAGAGACCCAGTACTTC. Amino acid sequence: CATSRSLPDEETQYF.

The V and J genes are TRBV7-3 and TRBJ2-2; 9 positions agree with TRBD2. The CDR3 runs 15 residues. From germline, CDR1 is SGHTA and CDR2 FQGTGA. The ends lost 5 bases at V and 1 base at J; junction bases unmatched: 2. CDR3 bases: TGTGCCAGCAGCCGTAGCGGGGGGAACACCGGGGAGCTGTTTTTT. Translated: CASSRSGGNTGELFF.

The rearrangement joins TRBV30 to TRBJ2-5; D not resolved. Germline loops: CDR1 GTSNPN, CDR2 SVGIG (reference sequence). V was cut by 0 bases and J by 0 bases, with 11 bases left in between. This CDR3 spans 15 amino acids. CDR3 region: CAWSVLAVYQETQYF. As DNA, the CDR3 is TGTGCCTGGAGTGTACTCGCGGTTTACCAAGAGACCCAGTACTTC. Together with reference TRBV30 and TRBJ2-5, the CDR3 gives the full variable domain: SQTIHQWPATLVQPVGSPLSLECTVEGTSNPNLYWYRQAAGRGLQLLFYSVGIGQISSEVPQNLSASRPQDRQFILSSKKLLLSDSGFYLCAWSVLAVYQETQYFGPGTRLLVL.

The rearrangement links TRBV5-1 to TRBJ2-5; 11 bases match TRBD2. Germline V gives CDR1 SGHRS, CDR2 YFSETQ. The CDR3 length is 15 residues. V gave up 2 bases and J gave up 4 bases; unmatched junction bases: 4. CDR3 nucleotides: TGCGCCAGCAGCTTCGCGGGACTAGCGGTAGAGACCCAGTACTTC. The encoded protein is CASSFAGLAVETQYF.

J is TRBJ1-2 and V is TRBV28, with 8 positions matching TRBD1. Unmatched junction bases numbered 4, after V lost 7 bases and J lost 3 bases. Germline CDR1 reads MDHEN; CDR2 reads SYDVKM. This CDR3 spans 13 amino acids. The CDR3 here is CASNPDRDYGYTF. CDR3 DNA: TGTGCCAGCAATCCGGACAGGGACTATGGCTACACCTTC.

The chain is built from TRBV29-1 and TRBJ2-3; 8 bases fit TRBD2. This CDR3 has 13 residues. V was clipped by 5 bases and J by 5 bases; unmatched bases: 6. Germline CDR1 reads SQVTM; CDR2 reads ANQGSEA. The CDR3 protein is CSVSGGRGDTQYF. The CDR3 region has the DNA TGCAGCGTTTCGGGGGGGCGCGGAGATACGCAGTATTTT.

CDR3 DNA: TGTGCCAGCCGCGCACAGGGGGGAAGCACCGGGGAGCTGTTTTTT. The encoded protein is CASRAQGGSTGELFF. The rearrangement uses TRBV6-4 and TRBJ2-2; TRBD1 aligns across 8 bases. Germline V gene lookup returns CDR1 MRHNA and CDR2 SNTAGT. Trimming at V came to 8 bases and at J to 4 bases, leaving 9 bases not matched to a gene. The length of the CDR3 is 15 residues.

The genes are TRBV20-1 and TRBJ2-1; 8 bases agree with TRBD2. Unmatched junction bases numbered 9, after V lost 3 bases and J lost 5 bases. This CDR3 is 15 amino acids long. Germline V gene sequence: CDR1 DFQATT, CDR2 SNEGSKA (reference sequence). Here the CDR3 reads CSASTPSGQNNEQFF. The CDR3 DNA is TGCAGTGCTAGTACCCCTAGCGGGCAAAACAATGAGCAGTTCTTC.

The chain couples TRBV11-2 to TRBJ1-6; TRBD1 aligns across 12 bases. This CDR3 contains 16 residues. Germline V gene sequence: CDR1 SGHAT, CDR2 FQNNGV. J lost 13 bases, V lost 0 bases, and 7 bases had no gene match. The CDR3 spells CASSLDRGTGGAPLHF. The CDR3 coding sequence is TGTGCCAGCAGCTTAGATCGAGGGACAGGGGGCGCTCCCCTCCACTTT.